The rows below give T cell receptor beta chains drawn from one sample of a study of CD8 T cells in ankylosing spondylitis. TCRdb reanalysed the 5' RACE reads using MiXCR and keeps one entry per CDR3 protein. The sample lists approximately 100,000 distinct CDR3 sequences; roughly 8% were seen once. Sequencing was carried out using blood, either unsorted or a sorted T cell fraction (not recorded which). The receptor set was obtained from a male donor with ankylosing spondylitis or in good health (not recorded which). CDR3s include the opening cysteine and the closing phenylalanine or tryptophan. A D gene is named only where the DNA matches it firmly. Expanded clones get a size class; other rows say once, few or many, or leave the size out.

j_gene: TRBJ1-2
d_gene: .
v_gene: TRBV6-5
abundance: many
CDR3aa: CASSYSISGAGVYGYTF
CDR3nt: TGTGCCAGCAGTTACTCGATATCGGGGGCAGGGGTCTATGGCTACACCTTC

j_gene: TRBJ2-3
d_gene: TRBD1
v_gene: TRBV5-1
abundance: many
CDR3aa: CASSVDRDDTQYF
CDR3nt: TGCGCCAGCAGCGTCGACAGGGATGATACGCAGTATTTT

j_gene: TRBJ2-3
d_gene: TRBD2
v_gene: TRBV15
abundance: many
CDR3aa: CATSRGPLAGEDTQYF
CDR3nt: TGTGCCACCAGCAGAGGTCCCCTAGCGGGAGAAGATACGCAGTATTTT

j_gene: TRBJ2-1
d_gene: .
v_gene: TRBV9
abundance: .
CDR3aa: CASSVEGLYTGQFF
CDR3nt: TGTGCCAGCAGCGTAGAGGGACTCTACACCGGGCAGTTCTTC

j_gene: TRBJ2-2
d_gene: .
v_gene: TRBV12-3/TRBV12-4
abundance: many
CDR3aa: CASSFGFSGELFF
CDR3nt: TGTGCCAGCAGTTTTGGTTTCTCCGGGGAGCTGTTTTTT

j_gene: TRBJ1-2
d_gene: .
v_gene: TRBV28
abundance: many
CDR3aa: CASSLVGFYGYTF
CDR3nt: TGTGCCAGCAGTTTAGTAGGGTTCTATGGCTACACCTTC

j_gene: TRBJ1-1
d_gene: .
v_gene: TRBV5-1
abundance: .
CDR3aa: CASSSTTVNTEAFF
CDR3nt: TGCGCCAGCAGCTCAACTACAGTAAACACTGAAGCTTTCTTT

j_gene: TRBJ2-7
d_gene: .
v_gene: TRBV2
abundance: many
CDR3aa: CASSKRGFYEQYF
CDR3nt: TGTGCCAGCAGTAAACGGGGTTTCTACGAGCAGTACTTC

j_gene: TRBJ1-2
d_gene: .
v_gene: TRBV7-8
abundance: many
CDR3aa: CASSPNGGRRGYTF
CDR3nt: TGTGCCAGCAGCCCGAATGGTGGCCGAAGAGGCTACACCTTC

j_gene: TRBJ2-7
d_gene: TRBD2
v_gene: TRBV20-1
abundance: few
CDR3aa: CSARVPEAGRNEQYF
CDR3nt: TGCAGTGCTAGAGTACCAGAAGCGGGACGAAACGAGCAGTACTTC

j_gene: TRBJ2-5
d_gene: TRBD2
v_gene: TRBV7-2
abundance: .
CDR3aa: CASRLTSATQYF
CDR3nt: TGTGCCAGCAGATTGACTAGCGCGACCCAGTACTTC

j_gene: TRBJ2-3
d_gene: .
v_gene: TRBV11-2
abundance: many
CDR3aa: CASSLTYSSYAAQYF
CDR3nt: TGTGCCAGCAGCTTAACTTACTCTTCTTACGCCGCGCAGTATTTT

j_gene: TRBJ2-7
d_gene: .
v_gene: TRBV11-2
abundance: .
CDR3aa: CASSLAFKAYEQYF
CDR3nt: TGTGCCAGCAGCTTAGCATTCAAGGCCTACGAGCAGTACTTC

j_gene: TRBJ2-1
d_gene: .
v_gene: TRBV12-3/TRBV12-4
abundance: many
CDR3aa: CANQLGGGEQFF
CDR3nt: TGTGCCAACCAACTAGGAGGCGGTGAGCAGTTCTTC

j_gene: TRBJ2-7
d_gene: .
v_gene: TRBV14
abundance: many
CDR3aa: CASSLRTLYEQYF
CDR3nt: TGTGCCAGCAGCCTTCGGACTTTGTACGAGCAGTACTTC

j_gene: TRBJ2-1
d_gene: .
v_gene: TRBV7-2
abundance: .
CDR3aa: CASSLEASSEQFF
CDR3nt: TGTGCCAGCAGCTTAGAGGCCAGTTCGGAGCAGTTCTTC

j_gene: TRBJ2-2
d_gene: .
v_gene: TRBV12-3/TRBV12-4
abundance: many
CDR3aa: CASSPTRVTGELFF
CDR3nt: TGTGCCAGCAGCCCTACGCGGGTCACCGGGGAGCTGTTTTTT

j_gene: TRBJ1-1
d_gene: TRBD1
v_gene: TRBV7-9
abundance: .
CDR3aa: CASVHRGLTEAFF
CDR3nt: TGTGCCAGCGTCCACAGGGGGCTCACTGAAGCTTTCTTT

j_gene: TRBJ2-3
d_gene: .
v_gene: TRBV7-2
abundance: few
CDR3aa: CASSPRLSHTQYF
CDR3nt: TGTGCCAGCAGCCCACGACTGAGCCATACGCAGTATTTT

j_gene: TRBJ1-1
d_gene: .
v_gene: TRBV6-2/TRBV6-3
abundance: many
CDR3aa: CASSETRGNTEAFF
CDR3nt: TGTGCCAGCAGCGAAACTAGGGGGAACACTGAAGCTTTCTTT

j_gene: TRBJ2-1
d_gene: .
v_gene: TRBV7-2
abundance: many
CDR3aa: CASSIGTFLVYNEQFF
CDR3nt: TGTGCCAGCAGCATTGGGACATTTCTGGTTTACAATGAGCAGTTCTTC

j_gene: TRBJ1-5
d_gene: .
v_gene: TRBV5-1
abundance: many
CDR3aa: CASSLAGTDQPQHF
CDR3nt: TGCGCCAGCAGCTTGGCAGGGACCGATCAGCCCCAGCATTTT

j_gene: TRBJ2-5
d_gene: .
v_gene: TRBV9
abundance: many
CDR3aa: CASSASLGRGAETQYF
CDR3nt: TGTGCCAGCAGCGCTTCATTGGGCAGGGGGGCAGAGACCCAGTACTTC

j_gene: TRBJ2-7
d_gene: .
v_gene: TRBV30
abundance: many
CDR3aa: CAWSRGEDEQYF
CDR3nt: TGTGCCTGGAGTAGAGGGGAGGATGAGCAGTACTTC

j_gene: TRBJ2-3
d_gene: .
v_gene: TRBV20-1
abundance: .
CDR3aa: CSAPDNRGTDTQYF
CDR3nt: TGCAGTGCTCCGGATAATCGGGGCACAGATACGCAGTATTTT

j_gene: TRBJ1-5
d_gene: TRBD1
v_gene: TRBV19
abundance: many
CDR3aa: CASTGQGGYQPQHF
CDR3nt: TGTGCCAGTACGGGACAGGGGGGTTATCAGCCCCAGCATTTT

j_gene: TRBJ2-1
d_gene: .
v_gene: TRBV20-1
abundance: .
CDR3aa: CSAPRPLGGYNEQFF
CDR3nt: TGCAGTGCTCCCCGACCCCTGGGTGGCTACAATGAGCAGTTCTTC

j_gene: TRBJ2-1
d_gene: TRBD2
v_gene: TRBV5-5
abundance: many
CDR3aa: CASSHGGDNEQFF
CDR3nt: TGTGCCAGCAGCCACGGGGGGGACAATGAGCAGTTCTTC

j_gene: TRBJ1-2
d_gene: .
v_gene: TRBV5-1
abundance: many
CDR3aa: CASSLGTGDYGYTF
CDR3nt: TGCGCCAGCAGCTTGGGGACTGGGGACTATGGCTACACCTTC

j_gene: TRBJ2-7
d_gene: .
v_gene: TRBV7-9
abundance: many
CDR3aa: CASSLDLVGYEQYF
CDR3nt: TGTGCCAGCAGCTTAGATCTTGTAGGCTACGAGCAGTACTTC

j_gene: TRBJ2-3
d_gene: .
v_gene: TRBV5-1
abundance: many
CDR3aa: CASAVFTTDTQYF
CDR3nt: TGCGCCAGCGCGGTCTTCACCACAGATACGCAGTATTTT

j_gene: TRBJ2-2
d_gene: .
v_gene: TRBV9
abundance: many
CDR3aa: CASSVVGRGAGELFF
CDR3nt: TGTGCCAGCAGCGTAGTCGGAAGGGGGGCCGGGGAGCTGTTTTTT

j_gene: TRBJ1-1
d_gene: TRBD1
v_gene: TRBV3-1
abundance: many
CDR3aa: CASSPGQGGMNTEAFF
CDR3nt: TGTGCCAGCAGCCCCGGACAGGGGGGCATGAACACTGAAGCTTTCTTT

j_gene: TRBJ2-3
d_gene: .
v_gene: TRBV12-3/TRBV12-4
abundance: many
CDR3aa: CALLGGAGDTQYF
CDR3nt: TGTGCTCTGCTAGGGGGAGCGGGCGATACGCAGTATTTT

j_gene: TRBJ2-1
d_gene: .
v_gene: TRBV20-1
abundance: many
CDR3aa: CSASRIRGEGEQFF
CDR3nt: TGCAGTGCTAGCCGAATCCGGGGCGAGGGTGAGCAGTTCTTC

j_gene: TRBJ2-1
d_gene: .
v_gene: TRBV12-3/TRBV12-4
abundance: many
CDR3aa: CASSLDTGSYNEQFF
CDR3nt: TGTGCCAGCAGTTTAGATACAGGCTCCTACAATGAGCAGTTCTTC

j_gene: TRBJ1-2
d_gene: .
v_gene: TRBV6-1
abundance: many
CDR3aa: CASPKGAGSGYTF
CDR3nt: TGTGCCAGCCCTAAAGGGGCAGGGTCTGGCTACACCTTC

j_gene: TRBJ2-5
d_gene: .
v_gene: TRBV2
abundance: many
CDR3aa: CASTIKDGSQETQYF
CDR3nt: TGTGCCAGCACCATAAAGGACGGTTCCCAAGAGACCCAGTACTTC

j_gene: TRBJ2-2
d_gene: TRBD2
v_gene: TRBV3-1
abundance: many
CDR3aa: CASSPRHLLAGKNTGELFF
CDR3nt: TGTGCCAGCAGCCCACGACACTTACTAGCGGGAAAGAACACCGGGGAGCTGTTTTTT

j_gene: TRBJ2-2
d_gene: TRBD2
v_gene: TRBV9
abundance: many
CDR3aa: CASSLRLAGENTGELFF
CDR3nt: TGTGCCAGCAGCCTAAGACTAGCGGGGGAGAACACCGGGGAGCTGTTTTTT

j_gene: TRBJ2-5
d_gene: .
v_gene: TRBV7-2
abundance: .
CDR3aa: CASSLNRETQYF
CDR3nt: TGTGCCAGCAGCTTGAATAGGGAGACCCAGTACTTC

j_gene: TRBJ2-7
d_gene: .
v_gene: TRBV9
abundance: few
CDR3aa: CASSVGAGERAEQYF
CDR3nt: TGTGCCAGCAGCGTAGGAGCAGGGGAGAGAGCCGAGCAGTACTTC

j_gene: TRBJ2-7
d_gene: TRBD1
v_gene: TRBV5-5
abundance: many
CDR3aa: CASSSRGQGTYEQYF
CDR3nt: TGTGCCAGCAGCTCCAGGGGACAGGGAACCTACGAGCAGTACTTC

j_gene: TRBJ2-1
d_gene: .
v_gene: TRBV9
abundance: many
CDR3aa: CASGPGLVRLEQFF
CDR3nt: TGTGCCAGCGGGCCGGGGCTAGTCCGCCTGGAGCAGTTCTTC

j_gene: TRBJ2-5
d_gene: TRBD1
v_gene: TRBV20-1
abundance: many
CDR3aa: CSAGDSQETQYF
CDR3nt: TGCAGTGCGGGGGACAGCCAAGAGACCCAGTACTTC

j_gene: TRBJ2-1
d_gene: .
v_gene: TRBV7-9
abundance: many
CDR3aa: CASSAGASGNEQFF
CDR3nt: TGTGCCAGCAGCGCAGGGGCGTCGGGCAATGAGCAGTTCTTC

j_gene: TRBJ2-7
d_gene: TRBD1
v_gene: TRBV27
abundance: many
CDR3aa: CASSPGTGGIYEQYF
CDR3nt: TGTGCCAGCAGTCCCGGGACAGGGGGAATCTACGAGCAGTACTTC

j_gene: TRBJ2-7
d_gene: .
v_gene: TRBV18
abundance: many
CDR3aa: CASRTGVLGTVTGEQYF
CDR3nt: TGTGCCAGCCGCACTGGTGTGTTGGGGACCGTTACTGGAGAGCAGTACTTC

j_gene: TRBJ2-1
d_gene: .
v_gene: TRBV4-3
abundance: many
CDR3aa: CASSGANEQFF
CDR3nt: TGCGCCAGCAGTGGAGCAAATGAGCAGTTCTTC

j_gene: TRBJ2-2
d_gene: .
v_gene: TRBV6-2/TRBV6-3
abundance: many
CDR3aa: CASRPSGANTGELFF
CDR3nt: TGTGCCAGCAGACCCAGCGGAGCCAACACCGGGGAGCTGTTTTTT

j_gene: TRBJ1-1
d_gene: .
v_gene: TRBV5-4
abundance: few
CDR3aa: CASSWDGTEAFF
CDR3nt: TGTGCCAGCAGCTGGGACGGGACTGAAGCTTTCTTT

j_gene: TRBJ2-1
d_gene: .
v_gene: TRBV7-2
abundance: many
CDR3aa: CASTPSSAYNEQFF
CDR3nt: TGTGCCAGCACCCCCTCGAGCGCCTACAATGAGCAGTTCTTC

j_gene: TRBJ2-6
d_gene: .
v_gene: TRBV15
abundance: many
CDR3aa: CATRVGGSSSGANVLTF
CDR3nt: TGTGCCACCAGGGTCGGTGGGTCCAGCTCTGGGGCCAACGTCCTGACTTTC

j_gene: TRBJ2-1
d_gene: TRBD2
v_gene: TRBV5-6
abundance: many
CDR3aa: CASSLGLAVNNEQFF
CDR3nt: TGTGCCAGCAGCTTGGGACTAGCGGTGAACAATGAGCAGTTCTTC